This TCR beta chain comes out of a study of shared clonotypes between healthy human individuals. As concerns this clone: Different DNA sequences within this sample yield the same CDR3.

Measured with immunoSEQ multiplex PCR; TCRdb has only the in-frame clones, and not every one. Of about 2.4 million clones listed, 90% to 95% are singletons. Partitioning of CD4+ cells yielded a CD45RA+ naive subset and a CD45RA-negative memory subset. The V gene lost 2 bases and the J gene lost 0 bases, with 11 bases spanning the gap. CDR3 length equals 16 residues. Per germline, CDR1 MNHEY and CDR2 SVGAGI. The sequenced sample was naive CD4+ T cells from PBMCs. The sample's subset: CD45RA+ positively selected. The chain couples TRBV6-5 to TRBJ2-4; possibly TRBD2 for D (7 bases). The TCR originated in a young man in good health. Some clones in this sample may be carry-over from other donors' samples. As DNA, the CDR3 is TGTGCCAGCAGTTACGGGGGGGCCGGAGCCAAAAACATTCAGTACTTC. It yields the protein CASSYGGAGAKNIQYF.